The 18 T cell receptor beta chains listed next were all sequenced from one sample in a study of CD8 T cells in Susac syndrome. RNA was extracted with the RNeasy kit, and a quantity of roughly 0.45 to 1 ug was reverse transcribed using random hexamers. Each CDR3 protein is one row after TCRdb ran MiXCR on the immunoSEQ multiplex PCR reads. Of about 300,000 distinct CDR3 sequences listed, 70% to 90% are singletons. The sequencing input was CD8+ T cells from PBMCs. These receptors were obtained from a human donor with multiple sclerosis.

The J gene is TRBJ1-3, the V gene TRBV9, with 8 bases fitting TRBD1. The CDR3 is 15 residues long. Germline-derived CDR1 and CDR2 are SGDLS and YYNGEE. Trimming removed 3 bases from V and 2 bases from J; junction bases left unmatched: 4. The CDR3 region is CASSGTGYTGNTIYF. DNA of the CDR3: TGTGCCAGCAGCGGGACAGGGTATACTGGAAACACCATATATTTT.

Written as DNA, the CDR3 is TGTGCCAGCAGCCTTAGCGGGAAATCAGATACGCAGTATTTT. The encoded protein is CASSLSGKSDTQYF. The chain recombines TRBV6-5 with TRBJ2-3; 8 bases are shared with TRBD2. The CDR3 totals 14 residues. The germline V gene has CDR1 MNHEY and CDR2 SVGAGI. With V trimmed by 6 bases and J by 4 bases, 6 bases remained unmatched.

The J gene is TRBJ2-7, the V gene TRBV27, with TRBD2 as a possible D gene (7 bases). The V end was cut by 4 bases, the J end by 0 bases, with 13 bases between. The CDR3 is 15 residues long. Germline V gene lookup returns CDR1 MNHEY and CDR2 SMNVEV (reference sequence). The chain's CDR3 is CASSWGGGTSYEQYF. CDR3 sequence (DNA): TGTGCCAGCAGTTGGGGAGGGGGGACCTCCTACGAGCAGTACTTC.

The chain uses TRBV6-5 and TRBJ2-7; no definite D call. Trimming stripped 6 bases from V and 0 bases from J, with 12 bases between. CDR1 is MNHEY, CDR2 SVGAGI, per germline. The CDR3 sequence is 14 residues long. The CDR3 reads CASRTKHFSYEQYF. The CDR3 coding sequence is TGTGCCAGCAGAACGAAACATTTCTCCTACGAGCAGTACTTC.

Written as DNA, the CDR3 is TGTGCCAGCAGTTACAGGCGTCTCAGCTCCTACGAGCAGTACTTC. It translates to CASSYRRLSSYEQYF. The chain uses TRBV28 and TRBJ2-7; possible D gene TRBD1, 5 bases. This CDR3 comprises 15 residues. The germline gives CDR1 MDHEN, CDR2 SYDVKM. With 4 bases removed from V and 0 bases from J, the gap between germline ends came to 13 bases.

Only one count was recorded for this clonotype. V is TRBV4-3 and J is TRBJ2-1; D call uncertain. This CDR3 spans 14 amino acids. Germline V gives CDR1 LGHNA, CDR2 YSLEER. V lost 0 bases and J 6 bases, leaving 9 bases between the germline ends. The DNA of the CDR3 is TGCGCCAGCAGCCAAGATCGACTTTTCAATGAGCAGTTCTTC. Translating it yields CASSQDRLFNEQFF.

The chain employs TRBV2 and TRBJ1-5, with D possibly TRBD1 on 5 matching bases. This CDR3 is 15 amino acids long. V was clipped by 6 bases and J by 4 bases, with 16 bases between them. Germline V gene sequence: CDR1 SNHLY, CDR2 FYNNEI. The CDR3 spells CASSPSGVGNQPQHF. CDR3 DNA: TGTGCCAGCAGCCCGTCGGGGGTAGGGAATCAGCCCCAGCATTTT.

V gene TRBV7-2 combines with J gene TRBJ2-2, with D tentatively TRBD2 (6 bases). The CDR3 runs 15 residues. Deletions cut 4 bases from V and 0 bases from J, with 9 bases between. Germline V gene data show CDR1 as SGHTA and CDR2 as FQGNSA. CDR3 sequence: CASSWGGTNTGELFF. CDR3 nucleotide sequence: TGTGCCAGCAGCTGGGGCGGGACGAACACCGGGGAGCTGTTTTTT.

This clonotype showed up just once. CDR3 amino acids: CSARKGDATYNEQFF. CDR3 nucleotide sequence: TGCAGTGCTAGGAAGGGGGACGCTACCTACAATGAGCAGTTCTTC. The V call is TRBV20-1, the J call TRBJ2-1; possible D gene TRBD1, 6 bases. This CDR3 is built from 15 residues. V lost 3 bases and J lost 2, with 14 bases in between. The V gene's germline CDR1 is DFQATT and CDR2 SNEGSKA (reference sequence).

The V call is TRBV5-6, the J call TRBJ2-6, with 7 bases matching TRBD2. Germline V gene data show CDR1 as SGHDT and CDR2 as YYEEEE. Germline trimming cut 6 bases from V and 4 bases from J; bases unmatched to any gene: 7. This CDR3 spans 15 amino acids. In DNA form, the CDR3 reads TGTGCCAGCATTCCGGCGGGGGACGGGGCCAACGTCCTGACTTTC. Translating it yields CASIPAGDGANVLTF.

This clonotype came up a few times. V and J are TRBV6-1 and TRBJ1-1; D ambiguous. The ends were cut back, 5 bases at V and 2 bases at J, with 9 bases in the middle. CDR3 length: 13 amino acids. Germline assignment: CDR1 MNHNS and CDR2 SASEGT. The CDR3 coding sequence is TGTGCCAGCAGTACCGGCCAAAACACTGAAGCTTTCTTT. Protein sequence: CASSTGQNTEAFF.

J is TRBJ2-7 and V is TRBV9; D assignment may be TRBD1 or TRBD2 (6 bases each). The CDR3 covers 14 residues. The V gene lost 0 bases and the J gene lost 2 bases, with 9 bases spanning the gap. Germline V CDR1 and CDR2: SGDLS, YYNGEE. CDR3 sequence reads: CASSVGGAAYEQYF. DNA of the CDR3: TGTGCCAGCAGCGTAGGGGGGGCCGCCTACGAGCAGTACTTC.

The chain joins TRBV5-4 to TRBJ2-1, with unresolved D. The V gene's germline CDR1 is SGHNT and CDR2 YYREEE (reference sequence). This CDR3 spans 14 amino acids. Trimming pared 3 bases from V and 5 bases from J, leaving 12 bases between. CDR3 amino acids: CASSSDAGNNEQFF. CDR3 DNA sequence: TGTGCCAGCAGCTCTGACGCTGGCAACAATGAGCAGTTCTTC.

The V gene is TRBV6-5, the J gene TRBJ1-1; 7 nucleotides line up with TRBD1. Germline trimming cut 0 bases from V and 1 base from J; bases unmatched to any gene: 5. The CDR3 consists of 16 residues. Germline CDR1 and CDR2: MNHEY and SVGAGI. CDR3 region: CASSYSPGTANTEAFF. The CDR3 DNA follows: TGTGCCAGCAGTTACTCGCCCGGGACAGCGAACACTGAAGCTTTCTTT.

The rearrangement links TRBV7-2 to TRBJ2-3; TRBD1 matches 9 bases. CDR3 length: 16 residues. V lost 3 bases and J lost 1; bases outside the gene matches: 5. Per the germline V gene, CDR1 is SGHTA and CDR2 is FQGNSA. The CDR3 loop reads CASSFPGTGRTDTQYF. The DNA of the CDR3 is TGTGCCAGCAGCTTCCCGGGGACAGGGCGCACAGATACGCAGTATTTT.

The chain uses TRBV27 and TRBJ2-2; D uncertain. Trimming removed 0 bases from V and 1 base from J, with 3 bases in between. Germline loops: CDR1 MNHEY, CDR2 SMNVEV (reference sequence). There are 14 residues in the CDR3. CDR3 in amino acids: CASSLSQNTGELFF. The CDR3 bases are TGTGCCAGCAGTTTATCTCAGAACACCGGGGAGCTGTTTTTT.

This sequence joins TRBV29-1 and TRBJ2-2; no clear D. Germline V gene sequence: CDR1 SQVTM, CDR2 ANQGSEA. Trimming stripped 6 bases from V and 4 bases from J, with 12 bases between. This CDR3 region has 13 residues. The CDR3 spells CSVSKAVTGELFF. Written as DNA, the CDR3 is TGCAGCGTGAGTAAAGCAGTCACCGGGGAGCTGTTTTTT.

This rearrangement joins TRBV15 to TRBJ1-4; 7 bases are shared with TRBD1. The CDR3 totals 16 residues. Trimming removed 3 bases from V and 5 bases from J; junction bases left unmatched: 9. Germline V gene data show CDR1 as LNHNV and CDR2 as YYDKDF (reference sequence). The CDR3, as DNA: TGTGCCACCAGCAGTACTGGGACAGTTATAAATGAAAAACTGTTTTTT. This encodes CATSSTGTVINEKLFF. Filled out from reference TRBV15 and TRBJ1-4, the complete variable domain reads DAMVIQNPRYQVTQFGKPVTLSCSQTLNHNVMYWYQQKSSQAPKLLFHYYDKDFNNEADTPDNFQSRRPNTSFCFLDIRSPGLGDTAMYLCATSSTGTVINEKLFFGSGTQLSVL.